This T cell receptor (beta chain) is drawn from a study of cytomegalovirus exposure and HLA in healthy donors. Whole-study results and caveats: When analyzed later, a missense DCLRE1C variant was found to be linked to TCR beta V- and J-gene trimming. A later analysis reportedly found fewer N-insertions in an Asian-associated ancestry cluster than the roughly 680-donor mean.

The PCR used 60 Vbeta and 13 Jbeta primers. Using immunoSEQ multiplex PCR, the repertoire was profiled, and TCRdb retains in-frame clones only, with some absent. The sample shows approximately 160,000 clones, around 70% of them seen only once. Those who donated were healthy bone marrow donors. Concerning this clone itself: Its cognate antigen is unknown.

This CDR3 comprises 15 residues. Trimming at V came to 0 bases and at J to 1 base, leaving 3 bases not matched to a gene. Germline CDR1 MGHRA, CDR2 YSYEKL. V usage is TRBV4-1 and J usage is TRBJ2-7; TRBD1 aligns across 7 bases. What was sequenced was PBMCs. This clonotype was sampled from a man younger than 35 in good health and CMV-seropositive. This chain's CDR3 is CASSQEAQGSYEQYV. In DNA, the CDR3 is TGCGCCAGCAGCCAAGAGGCACAGGGGTCCTACGAGCAGTACGTC.